This TCR beta chain was captured by sequencing in a study of blood T cell repertoires in COVID-19. Study-wide background: Whether acute or convalescent, the COVID-19 samples came from the United States, Italy and Spain. From T cells, B-cell-depleted T cells, or PBMCs came the material, which was cDNA or gDNA.

In terms of age and location, participants ranged from roughly 18 to 95 years and lived in about two dozen US areas. Assay: immunoSEQ multiplex PCR; the TCRdb copy retains only in-frame clones and omits some. The data contain under 200,000 clones, over 75% of them singletons. Germline V gene data show CDR1 as GTSNPN and CDR2 as SVGIG (reference sequence). The CDR3 runs 14 residues. Trimming left V 4 bases short and J 1 base short, with 10 bases between. The sequenced sample was PBMCs or T cells enriched from blood (not recorded which). The chain joins TRBV30 to TRBJ2-2, with D tentatively TRBD1 (6 bases). The TCR sequence derives from a man aged 50 to 59 who had recovered from COVID-19. DNA for the CDR3: TGTGCCTGGACGGGACACCAGAACACCGGGGAGCTGTTTTTT. It yields the protein CAWTGHQNTGELFF. Using reference TRBV30 and TRBJ2-2 for the parts outside the CDR3, the full variable domain is SQTIHQWPATLVQPVGSPLSLECTVEGTSNPNLYWYRQAAGRGLQLLFYSVGIGQISSEVPQNLSASRPQDRQFILSSKKLLLSDSGFYLCAWTGHQNTGELFFGEGSRLTVL.